One sample yielded the 7 T cell receptor beta chains listed below, sequenced in a study of tumor-infiltrating lymphocytes in primary liver carcinoma. The authors made TCR beta cDNA from around 500 ng total RNA with a constant-region primer. ARM-PCR, slightly modified, supplied the TCR beta libraries through three nested multiplex PCR rounds. TRBV1-TRBV30 forward and Cbeta reverse primers drove the first two approximately 11-cycle rounds. Using its own MiXCR run on the multiplex PCR reads, TCRdb lists one record per CDR3 protein. The sample has about 59,000 distinct CDR3 sequences; roughly 70% are singletons. Joint extraction of RNA and DNA used roughly 18-34 mg of bulk tissue that was unsorted. Source material: liver tumor tissue from sampling region 2. Subset specified: tumor region T2, inferior pole. The receptors were sampled from a middle-aged man with primary liver carcinoma and hepatitis B virus infection.

About this clonotype itself: One junction end disagrees with the germline gene, perhaps due to a read error. The genes are TRBV12-3 or TRBV12-4 and TRBJ2-7; D not resolved. This CDR3 has 13 residues. Here the CDR3 DNA reads TGTGCCAGCAGTTTGTTTACGAACTACGGGCAGTACTTC. Translating it yields CASSLFTNYGQYF.

Notes on this clonotype: The junction shows a germline mismatch at one end, possibly a read error. This chain joins TRBV5-4 and TRBJ2-3; D gene ambiguous. Germline assignment: CDR1 SGHNT and CDR2 YYREEE (reference sequence). This CDR3 region has 13 residues. The CDR3 bases are TGCGCCAGCAGCTTGGCTGGGGAAAATACGCAGTATTTT. As protein: CASSLAGENTQYF.

This clonotype was detected only a few times. The chain recombines TRBV4-1 with TRBJ1-2, with 8 nucleotides matching TRBD1. The V gene's germline CDR1 is MGHRA and CDR2 YSYEKL. J gave up 4 bases and V 8 bases, and 15 bases lay outside the gene matches. This CDR3 is built from 16 residues. CDR3 sequence (DNA): TGCGCCAGCTCGCAATCCGGGACAGGCGATTTCTATGGCTACACCTTC. Translated, it gives CASSQSGTGDFYGYTF.

In regard to this clonotype: Possible read error: a much larger clone is one base away. V usage is TRBV16 and J usage is TRBJ2-6, with D unresolved. The CDR3 length is 13 residues. Germline CDR1 and CDR2: KGHSY and FQNENV. Trimming removed 4 bases at V and 5 bases at J, with 6 bases between. The CDR3 DNA reads as TGTGCCAGCAGCCCCCCGAGGGCCAACGTCCTGACTTTC. Translated, it gives CASSPPRANVLTF. Full variable domain (outside the CDR3, taken from reference TRBV16 and TRBJ2-6): GEEVAQTPKHLVRGEGQKAKLYCAPIKGHSYVFWYQQVLKNEFKFLISFQNENVFDETGMPKERFSAKCLPNSPCSLEIQATKLEDSAVYFCASSPPRANVLTFGAGSRLTVL.

J is TRBJ2-1 and V is TRBV5-8; 11 bases line up with TRBD2. Germline lookup yields CDR1 SGHTS and CDR2 YDEGEE. CDR3 length equals 19 residues. The J segment lost 4 bases and the V segment lost 5 bases, leaving 17 bases of the junction unmatched. The CDR3: CASRITGTSGSLAYNEQFF. As DNA, the CDR3 is TGTGCCAGCAGGATCACGGGAACTAGCGGGAGCTTAGCGTACAATGAGCAGTTCTTC.

This clonotype was observed a few times. Relative to the germline gene, one junction end is altered; a read error may explain this. This chain connects TRBV11-2 to TRBJ2-1; D call uncertain. Germline CDR1 reads SGHAT; CDR2 reads FQNNGV. CDR3 size: 12 residues. The CDR3 reads CASSKAYNEQFF. CDR3 in DNA: TGTGCCAGCAGCAAGGCCTACAATGAGCAGTTCTTT.

The chain has TRBV12-3 or TRBV12-4 and TRBJ2-7; D possibly corresponds to TRBD1 (6 bases). The CDR3 is made up of 15 amino acids. Trimming took 7 bases from V and 8 from J, leaving 24 bases between them. The CDR3 nucleotides are TGTGCCAGCAATATGGGGACATGGGGGTCCTGCAAGCAGTACTTC. Its translation: CASNMGTWGSCKQYF.